The rows below give T cell receptor beta chains drawn from one sample of a study of CD8 T cells in ankylosing spondylitis. TCRdb re-called the 5' RACE reads through MiXCR, storing one row per CDR3 protein. The table records a few hundred thousand distinct CDR3 sequences, around 7.6% of them present only once. The sequenced sample consisted of blood, either unsorted or a sorted T cell fraction (not recorded which). The source is a male donor with ankylosing spondylitis. Both conserved end residues are part of each CDR3. Each record gives: CDR3 length, V gene, J gene, CDR3 protein.

len: 14
v_gene: TRBV7-3
j_gene: TRBJ2-3
CDR3aa: CASSSGIFTDTQYF

len: 15
v_gene: TRBV11-2
j_gene: TRBJ2-1
CDR3aa: CASSLTASGRSEQFF

len: 16
v_gene: TRBV20-1
j_gene: TRBJ2-1
CDR3aa: CSARDPGLRVYNEQFF

len: 14
v_gene: TRBV27
j_gene: TRBJ1-1
CDR3aa: CASRQDSRHLEAFF

len: 13
v_gene: TRBV3-1
j_gene: TRBJ2-7
CDR3aa: CASRGQGTYEQYF

len: 11
v_gene: TRBV25-1
j_gene: TRBJ1-4
CDR3aa: CASSKGEKLFF

len: 14
v_gene: TRBV7-8
j_gene: TRBJ1-6
CDR3aa: CASSSGPANSPLHF

len: 20
v_gene: TRBV11-2
j_gene: TRBJ2-4
CDR3aa: CASSSSPVLAGGLAKNIQYF

len: 15
v_gene: TRBV20-1
j_gene: TRBJ2-1
CDR3aa: CSARDFKDSYNEQFF

len: 15
v_gene: TRBV7-9
j_gene: TRBJ2-4
CDR3aa: CASSPSSKPKNIQYF

len: 14
v_gene: TRBV28
j_gene: TRBJ1-1
CDR3aa: CASSLAETNTEAFF

len: 15
v_gene: TRBV2
j_gene: TRBJ2-1
CDR3aa: CASSAGSPPYNEQFF

len: 16
v_gene: TRBV5-1
j_gene: TRBJ2-1
CDR3aa: CASSLAPSGAANEQFF

len: 15
v_gene: TRBV6-1
j_gene: TRBJ1-2
CDR3aa: CASRPDKTGIVGYTF

len: 17
v_gene: TRBV7-8
j_gene: TRBJ2-2
CDR3aa: CASSLETSGSLTGELFF

len: 16
v_gene: TRBV5-5
j_gene: TRBJ2-3
CDR3aa: CASSDKRLAGTDTQYF

len: 15
v_gene: TRBV5-1
j_gene: TRBJ2-7
CDR3aa: CASSLVGQGPYEQYF

len: 13
v_gene: TRBV28
j_gene: TRBJ2-1
CDR3aa: CASIDYTYNEQFF

len: 15
v_gene: TRBV5-1
j_gene: TRBJ2-5
CDR3aa: CASSFSRGAQETQYF

len: 13
v_gene: TRBV3-1
j_gene: TRBJ1-4
CDR3aa: CASSHNFNEKLFF

len: 14
v_gene: TRBV2
j_gene: TRBJ2-7
CDR3aa: CASSVTGVSYEQYF

len: 15
v_gene: TRBV5-1
j_gene: TRBJ2-3
CDR3aa: CASRKGLAATDTQYF

len: 14
v_gene: TRBV5-1
j_gene: TRBJ1-1
CDR3aa: CASSLITLGTEAFF

len: 12
v_gene: TRBV24-1
j_gene: TRBJ2-3
CDR3aa: CATSRDRDTQYF

len: 12
v_gene: TRBV12-3/TRBV12-4
j_gene: TRBJ1-3
CDR3aa: CASSFNGNTIYF

len: 15
v_gene: TRBV5-1
j_gene: TRBJ2-1
CDR3aa: CASSLGWGETAPGGF